These 27 T cell receptor beta chains were all obtained from the same sample, sequenced in a study of blood T cell repertoires in COVID-19. Using immunoSEQ multiplex PCR, the repertoire was profiled, and TCRdb retains in-frame clones only, with some absent. The profile shows 200,000 to 300,000 clones, around four fifths of them singletons. Sequencing was carried out using peripheral blood. These receptor sequences come from a woman aged 60-75 years with active or convalescent COVID-19.

V gene TRBV19 combines with J gene TRBJ2-7; tentative D call: TRBD1 (6 bases). CDR1 is LNHDA and CDR2 is SQIVND in the germline V gene (reference sequence). Trimming took off 4 bases at V and 2 bases at J, with 15 bases between the two ends. The CDR3 is made up of 15 amino acids. CDR3 sequence reads: CASSTFPGQAYEQYF. The DNA of the CDR3 is TGTGCCAGTAGTACCTTCCCGGGACAAGCCTACGAGCAGTACTTC.

In nucleotides, the CDR3 is TGTGCCAGCAGTGAAAGATGGAGGGTTTTAACCATGAACACTGAAGCTTTCTTT. It encodes CASSERWRVLTMNTEAFF. The rearrangement uses TRBV6-1 and TRBJ1-1; D call uncertain. CDR1 is MNHNS and CDR2 is SASEGT in the germline V gene. This CDR3 spans 18 amino acids. Trimming removed 2 bases at V and 0 bases at J, with 19 bases between.

The J gene is TRBJ2-3, the V gene TRBV25-1; 10 nucleotides align to TRBD2. The V and J ends lost 5 bases and 1 base, in that order; junction bases with no gene match: 3. CDR3 size: 15 residues. Germline CDR1 reads MGHDK; CDR2 reads SYGVNS. The CDR3 spells CASSYGTSGTDTQYF. The CDR3, as DNA: TGTGCCAGCAGTTATGGGACTAGCGGCACAGATACGCAGTATTTT. Full variable domain (outside the CDR3, taken from reference TRBV25-1 and TRBJ2-3): EADIYQTPRYLVIGTGKKITLECSQTMGHDKMYWYQQDPGMELHLIHYSYGVNSTEKGDLSSESTVSRIRTEHFPLTLESARPSHTSQYLCASSYGTSGTDTQYFGPGTRLTVL.

J is TRBJ2-7 and V is TRBV4-1, with D possibly matching TRBD1 (6 bases). This CDR3 comprises 15 residues. Trimming stripped 0 bases from V and 2 bases from J, with 11 bases between. The germline V gene has CDR1 MGHRA and CDR2 YSYEKL. The CDR3 protein is CASSQESRGPYEQYF. CDR3 in DNA: TGCGCCAGCAGCCAAGAAAGCAGGGGCCCCTACGAGCAGTACTTC.

The sample holds a few counts of this clone. This rearrangement joins TRBV28 to TRBJ1-6, with unresolved D. Looked up from germline, CDR1 is MDHEN and CDR2 is SYDVKM. This CDR3 is 13 amino acids long. V lost 5 bases to trimming and J lost 6 bases, with 8 bases between them. CDR3 DNA: TGTGCCAGCAGTGCGGGTTTTAATTCACCCCTCCACTTT. As protein: CASSAGFNSPLHF.

The rearrangement links TRBV5-1 to TRBJ2-6, with TRBD2 matching 13 bases. Per germline, CDR1 SGHRS and CDR2 YFSETQ. The CDR3 is made up of 19 amino acids. V gave up 2 bases and J gave up 0 bases; unmatched junction bases: 5. As DNA, the CDR3 is TGCGCCAGCAGCTTTGGAGGGACTAGCGGGGACTCTGGGGCCAACGTCCTGACTTTC. Encoded protein: CASSFGGTSGDSGANVLTF.

The V call is TRBV5-1, the J call TRBJ2-7; 7 nucleotides line up with TRBD1. The V segment lost 0 bases and the J segment 3 bases; nucleotides outside the gene matches: 9. CDR1 and CDR2 from the germline V gene are SGHRS and YFSETQ. The CDR3 extends over 16 amino acids. CDR3 loop: CASSLGATGVGYEQYF. The CDR3 DNA follows: TGCGCCAGCAGCTTGGGGGCCACAGGGGTCGGCTACGAGCAGTACTTC.

The V gene is TRBV6-5, the J gene TRBJ1-6; D is undetermined. The CDR3 is 13 amino acids. The germline gives CDR1 MNHEY, CDR2 SVGAGI. V lost 6 bases and J lost 10, with 13 bases in between. CDR3 sequence: CASRDGSWSPLHF. In nucleotides, the CDR3 is TGTGCCAGCAGGGACGGGAGTTGGTCACCCCTCCACTTT.

This clone was observed at least ten times. The chain couples TRBV7-9 to TRBJ2-2; 12 bases align to TRBD2. The CDR3 contains 17 residues. CDR1 and CDR2 (germline): SEHNR, FQNEAQ (reference sequence). V gave up 4 bases and J gave up 6 bases; unmatched junction bases: 9. The CDR3: CASSSIPGTSGPGELFF. CDR3 in DNA: TGTGCCAGCAGCTCTATACCTGGGACTAGCGGGCCCGGGGAGCTGTTTTTT.

J is TRBJ2-1 and V is TRBV6-6; 8 nucleotides line up with TRBD1. The CDR3 is 16 amino acids. The trim removed 2 bases at V and 4 bases at J, leaving 7 bases unmatched. Per the germline V gene, CDR1 is MNHNY and CDR2 is SVGAGI (reference sequence). In DNA, the CDR3 is TGTGCCAGCAGTTACCCAGGGGGCTCTGGGTACAATGAGCAGTTCTTC. This translates into CASSYPGGSGYNEQFF.

This clone appeared once. Germline is not matched at one junction end, which may reflect a read error. The chain recombines TRBV11-3 with TRBJ2-7; D uncertain. Germline V gene lookup returns CDR1 SGHNT and CDR2 YENEEA. The CDR3 length is 13 residues. Written as DNA, the CDR3 is TGTGCCAGCAGCCTTCGTCTAGGAAAGACCCGGGACTTC. This encodes CASSLRLGKTRDF. Full variable domain (missing parts from reference TRBV11-3 and TRBJ2-7): EAGVVQSPRYKIIEKKQPVAFWCNPISGHNTLYWYLQNLGQGPELLIRYENEEAVDDSQLPKDRFSAERLKGVDSTLKIQPAELGDSAVYLCASSLRLGKTRDFGPGTRLTVT.

The CDR3 protein is CASSSPLVDTQYF. The CDR3 bases are TGTGCCAGCAGCTCCCCACTAGTGGATACGCAGTATTTT. J is TRBJ2-3 and V is TRBV7-9; D may be TRBD2 (5 bases). Trimming took off 4 bases at V and 6 bases at J, with 11 bases between the two ends. The CDR3 extends over 13 amino acids. The V gene's germline CDR1 is SEHNR and CDR2 FQNEAQ (reference sequence).

The V and J genes are TRBV5-1 and TRBJ1-2; tentatively, D is TRBD1 (5 bases). Germline CDR1 SGHRS, CDR2 YFSETQ. The CDR3 runs 12 residues. V lost 5 bases to trimming and J lost 5 bases, with 10 bases between them. The CDR3 region is CASSSTEYGYTF. In DNA, the CDR3 is TGCGCCAGCAGTTCGACAGAGTATGGCTACACCTTC.

The chain joins TRBV5-1 to TRBJ2-1; 7 nucleotides line up with TRBD2. V shed 0 bases and J 7 bases; nucleotides not matched to a gene: 7. CDR3 length: 15 residues. The germline CDR1 and CDR2 sequences are SGHRS and YFSETQ. CDR3 region: CASSLVAGGRNEQFF. The CDR3 DNA is TGCGCCAGCAGCTTGGTAGCGGGTGGGAGGAATGAGCAGTTCTTC.

The chain couples TRBV27 to TRBJ2-7, with 10 bases identical to TRBD1. The CDR3 totals 16 residues. Germline V gene lookup returns CDR1 MNHEY and CDR2 SMNVEV (reference sequence). J was trimmed by 6 bases and V by 7 bases; bases with no gene match: 15. The CDR3 loop reads CASTQLGGTGVVEQYF. DNA for the CDR3: TGTGCCAGCACTCAACTTGGGGGGACAGGGGTAGTCGAGCAGTACTTC.

This clone was seen once. This chain uses TRBV3-1 (or the pseudogene TRBV3-2) with TRBJ1-5; possibly TRBD1 for D (6 bases). This CDR3 has 16 amino acids. Germline V gene sequence: CDR1 LGHDT, CDR2 YNNKEL (reference sequence). The V end was cut by 0 bases, the J end by 6 bases, with 15 bases between. CDR3 loop: CASSQDMGGAIQPQHF. The DNA of the CDR3 is TGTGCCAGCAGCCAAGATATGGGGGGGGCGATTCAGCCCCAGCATTTT.

The V gene is TRBV7-3, the J gene TRBJ1-1, with TRBD1 matching 7 bases. CDR1 is SGHTA and CDR2 is FQGTGA in the germline V gene. The CDR3 runs to 15 residues. V trimming: 3 bases; J trimming: 0 bases; junction bases outside the gene matches: 4. This CDR3 reads CASSLEGAMNTEAFF. In DNA form, the CDR3 reads TGTGCCAGCAGCTTGGAGGGGGCAATGAACACTGAAGCTTTCTTT.

The chain carries TRBV18 and TRBJ1-1; 8 bases are shared with TRBD1. Germline V gene sequence: CDR1 KGHSH, CDR2 LQKENI. The CDR3 totals 16 residues. J gave up 7 bases and V 6 bases, and 16 bases lay outside the gene matches. The CDR3 here is CASSPGQAGDFDEAFF. CDR3 nucleotide sequence: TGTGCCAGCTCCCCGGGACAGGCGGGAGACTTCGATGAAGCTTTCTTT. The whole variable domain, filled in from reference TRBV18 and TRBJ1-1, reads NAGVMQNPRHLVRRRGQEARLRCSPMKGHSHVYWYRQLPEEGLKFMVYLQKENIIDESGMPKERFSAEFPKEGPSILRIQQVVRGDSAAYFCASSPGQAGDFDEAFFGQGTRLTVV.

V is TRBV5-1 and J is TRBJ2-1; D may be TRBD2 (5 bases). Deletions cut 3 bases from V and 2 bases from J, with 15 bases between. CDR3 length: 16 amino acids. CDR1 and CDR2 from the germline V gene are SGHRS and YFSETQ. The CDR3 DNA reads TGCGCCAGCAGCTCCGAGGGTGACCCAACCTACAATGAGCAGTTCTTC. This translates into CASSSEGDPTYNEQFF.

The chain joins TRBV5-1 to TRBJ1-1; D possibly corresponds to TRBD1 (6 bases). The length of the CDR3 is 12 residues. V was cut by 5 bases and J by 7 bases, with 12 bases left in between. Germline V gene sequence: CDR1 SGHRS, CDR2 YFSETQ. Here the CDR3 DNA reads TGCGCCAGCAGAACAGGGTCCAGTGAAGCTTTCTTT. Its protein product is CASRTGSSEAFF.

This clone was counted between two and nine times. The rearrangement uses TRBV2 and TRBJ1-6, with D possibly TRBD1 on 6 matching bases. The CDR3 sequence is 21 residues long. With 8 bases removed from V and 6 bases from J, the gap between germline ends came to 35 bases. CDR1 is SNHLY, CDR2 FYNNEI, per germline. The CDR3 reads CASSRTLLSMGKGEINSPLHF. CDR3 DNA: TGTGCCAGCTCCCGAACTCTCCTCTCAATGGGAAAGGGGGAGATTAATTCACCCCTCCACTTT.

The rearrangement joins TRBV28 to TRBJ2-1, with 7 bases matching TRBD1. The V gene's germline CDR1 is MDHEN and CDR2 SYDVKM. This CDR3 is 16 amino acids long. J lost 13 bases, V lost 7 bases, and 22 bases had no gene match. The CDR3 coding sequence is TGTGCCAGCACCAACGCCGCCCCACAGGGGATAAGATCACAGTTCTTC. Translating gives CASTNAAPQGIRSQFF.

The V gene is TRBV9, the J gene TRBJ1-2; 7 nucleotides agree with TRBD1. Germline trimming cut 7 bases from V and 3 bases from J; bases unmatched to any gene: 21. The CDR3 length is 18 residues. Germline V gene sequence: CDR1 SGDLS, CDR2 YYNGEE. In DNA, the CDR3 is TGTGCCAGCCCGTCGGCCCTCTTTAGGGGGCTGGATTACTATGGCTACACCTTC. Translating it yields CASPSALFRGLDYYGYTF.

This chain uses TRBV7-2 with TRBJ2-6; tentatively, D is TRBD2 (6 bases). The CDR3 length is 18 residues. Germline V gene sequence: CDR1 SGHTA, CDR2 FQGNSA. V was trimmed by 5 bases and J by 0 bases, leaving 17 bases between them. The CDR3 bases are TGTGCCAGCAGCCTCGGGACTCCTCACTCCTCTGGGGCCAACGTCCTGACTTTC. This encodes CASSLGTPHSSGANVLTF.

The J gene is TRBJ2-1, the V gene TRBV30; 9 nucleotides line up with TRBD2. The ends lost 5 bases at V and 6 bases at J; junction bases unmatched: 17. Germline V gives CDR1 GTSNPN, CDR2 SVGIG (reference sequence). The CDR3 is 17 amino acids. CDR3 nucleotides: TGTGCCTGGGCCAGAGCTTCCGGGACTAGCATCTCCAATGAGCAGTTCTTC. Amino acids: CAWARASGTSISNEQFF.

The chain uses TRBV7-2 and TRBJ2-1, with 12 positions matching TRBD2. Germline V gene lookup returns CDR1 SGHTA and CDR2 FQGNSA. The junction had 5 bases not matched to a gene; V was cut back by 5 bases and J by 6 bases. CDR3 length equals 15 residues. The CDR3 region is CASSTTSGRFNEQFF. CDR3 DNA sequence: TGTGCCAGCAGCACGACTAGCGGGAGATTCAATGAGCAGTTCTTC. The full variable domain, completed using reference TRBV7-2 and TRBJ2-1, is GAGVSQSPSNKVTEKGKDVELRCDPISGHTALYWYRQSLGQGLEFLIYFQGNSAPDKSGLPSDRFSAERTGGSVSTLTIQRTQQEDSAVYLCASSTTSGRFNEQFFGPGTRLTVL.

The chain joins TRBV19 to TRBJ2-3; D gene uncertain. From germline, CDR1 is LNHDA and CDR2 SQIVND (reference sequence). Deletions cut 7 bases from V and 4 bases from J, with 18 bases between. The CDR3 consists of 15 residues. This CDR3 is CASTLTGGPPDTQYF. The CDR3 DNA reads TGTGCCAGTACCCTAACCGGCGGTCCGCCAGATACGCAGTATTTT.